What follows are 31 T cell receptor beta chains derived from one specimen sequenced in a study of beta chain features in type 1 diabetes. Reverse transcribing all isolated RNA meant expressed TCRB transcripts were sequenced. Assay used: immunoSEQ multiplex PCR; TCRdb lists only in-frame clones, some missing. The data contain under 90,000 clones, roughly a third of them seen just once; the ten biggest clones take up roughly 0.45%. The sample comprised stem cell memory CD4+ T cells from blood. The receptors shown here come from a woman aged 18-35 years in good health.

V and J are TRBV25-1 and TRBJ2-7; 9 bases are a match to TRBD2. V lost 5 bases and J lost 0; bases outside the gene matches: 2. This CDR3 has 14 residues. Germline CDR1 is MGHDK and CDR2 is SYGVNS. Here the CDR3 reads CASSKTSGSYEQYF. The CDR3 DNA is TGTGCCAGCAGTAAGACTAGCGGCTCCTACGAGCAGTACTTC.

The chain is built from TRBV7-8 and TRBJ2-7, with D maybe TRBD2 (5 bases). V was pared by 1 base and J by 3 bases, with 13 bases between. The CDR3 consists of 15 residues. Germline loops: CDR1 SGHVS, CDR2 FQNEAQ. CDR3 amino acids: CASSLVDYGGYEQYF. In nucleotides, the CDR3 is TGTGCCAGCAGCTTAGTAGATTACGGAGGCTACGAGCAGTACTTC.

This clone was detected only a few times. The V and J genes are TRBV18 and TRBJ2-3; D not resolved. Germline V CDR1 and CDR2: KGHSH, LQKENI. V was pared by 7 bases and J by 6 bases, with 17 bases between. This CDR3 is 14 amino acids long. CDR3 protein: CASFSDRGADTQYF. CDR3 DNA sequence: TGTGCCAGCTTTTCTGACCGAGGCGCGGATACGCAGTATTTT.

The gene calls are TRBV7-2 and TRBJ2-7, with D tentatively TRBD1 (5 bases). This CDR3 spans 13 amino acids. The germline V gene encodes CDR1 SGHTA and CDR2 FQGNSA. V was clipped by 3 bases and J by 7 bases, with 13 bases between them. CDR3 region: CASSFSRVKEQYF. The CDR3 DNA sequence: TGTGCCAGCAGCTTTAGCAGGGTCAAAGAGCAGTACTTC.

The chain is built from TRBV7-3 and TRBJ2-1, with 7 bases matching TRBD2. CDR1 and CDR2 from the germline V gene are SGHTA and FQGTGA. The CDR3 extends over 16 amino acids. With V trimmed by 5 bases and J by 2 bases, 9 bases remained unmatched. Written as DNA, the CDR3 is TGTGCCAGCAGCCGTCAAGCGGGGACTACCTACAATGAGCAGTTCTTC. This encodes CASSRQAGTTYNEQFF.

The chain uses TRBV5-1 and TRBJ2-7; D call uncertain. Trimming shortened V by 5 bases and J by 2 bases, and 11 bases separated the two germline ends. The CDR3 runs 13 residues. Germline V gives CDR1 SGHRS, CDR2 YFSETQ. CDR3: CASRVGGTYEQYF. The CDR3 DNA reads as TGCGCCAGCAGGGTCGGCGGTACCTACGAGCAGTACTTC.

This clone was recorded a few times. The V call is TRBV2, the J call TRBJ2-3, with 8 bases matching TRBD2. Germline CDR1 SNHLY, CDR2 FYNNEI. V shed 6 bases and J 1 base; nucleotides not matched to a gene: 3. The CDR3 consists of 14 residues. The CDR3 bases are TGTGCCAGCAGGCCACTAGCGGGCACAGATACGCAGTATTTT. The encoded protein is CASRPLAGTDTQYF.

This clone came up a few times. The gene calls are TRBV30 and TRBJ1-2, with D unclear. Deletions cut 2 bases from V and 0 bases from J, with 13 bases between. The CDR3 has 15 amino acids. The germline V gene encodes CDR1 GTSNPN and CDR2 SVGIG (reference sequence). The CDR3 protein is CAWSPLGATNYGYTF. The CDR3 nucleotides are TGTGCCTGGAGTCCCCTGGGAGCGACTAACTATGGCTACACCTTC.

This clone has a handful of counts. The chain has TRBV25-1 and TRBJ2-2; tentatively, D is TRBD1 (5 bases). CDR1 and CDR2 from the germline V gene are MGHDK and SYGVNS. The ends were cut back, 7 bases at V and 1 base at J, with 10 bases in the middle. The CDR3 totals 14 residues. This chain's CDR3 is CASTSTGNTGELFF. The CDR3 nucleotides are TGTGCCAGCACATCAACAGGGAACACCGGGGAGCTGTTTTTT.

The V gene is TRBV7-9, the J gene TRBJ2-3, with D possibly matching TRBD2 (6 bases). V was pared by 5 bases and J by 3 bases, with 6 bases between. The CDR3 is made up of 12 amino acids. The germline CDR1 and CDR2 sequences are SEHNR and FQNEAQ (reference sequence). CDR3 in DNA: TGTGCCAGCAGCCGGGGGACAGATACGCAGTATTTT. Translation gives CASSRGTDTQYF.

This rearrangement joins TRBV7-9 to TRBJ2-3; 10 nucleotides line up with TRBD1. The germline V gene encodes CDR1 SEHNR and CDR2 FQNEAQ (reference sequence). The CDR3 has 15 amino acids. Trimming at V came to 3 bases and at J to 1 base, leaving 1 base not matched to a gene. The CDR3: CASSFGTGGTDTQYF. The CDR3 region has the DNA TGTGCCAGCAGCTTCGGGACAGGGGGCACAGATACGCAGTATTTT.

The chain employs TRBV7-2 and TRBJ2-1, with 9 bases aligning to TRBD2. This CDR3 has 14 amino acids. CDR1 is SGHTA, CDR2 FQGNSA, per germline. V shed 3 bases and J 9 bases; nucleotides not matched to a gene: 6. CDR3: CASSLLGLALEQFF. The CDR3, as DNA: TGTGCCAGCAGCTTGTTAGGACTAGCGCTTGAGCAGTTCTTC.

The CDR3 bases are TGTGCCAGCAGCTTTCAGGGACAGGACAATGAGCAGTTCTTC. Its protein is CASSFQGQDNEQFF. This chain uses TRBV7-2 with TRBJ2-1; 8 bases line up with TRBD1. This CDR3 is 14 amino acids long. Germline loops: CDR1 SGHTA, CDR2 FQGNSA. V was pared by 3 bases and J by 5 bases, with 3 bases of the junction left unmatched.

The genes are TRBV9 and TRBJ2-5, with a tentative D call TRBD1 (5 bases). Per the germline V gene, CDR1 is SGDLS and CDR2 is YYNGEE. The germline V and J ends were trimmed by 0 bases and 5 bases, with 8 bases remaining between them. This CDR3 spans 13 amino acids. The CDR3 bases are TGTGCCAGCAGCGTAGGGGGCCGGGAGACCCAGTACTTC. As protein: CASSVGGRETQYF. The whole variable domain, filled in from reference TRBV9 and TRBJ2-5, reads DSGVTQTPKHLITATGQRVTLRCSPRSGDLSVYWYQQSLDQGLQFLIQYYNGEERAKGNILERFSAQQFPDLHSELNLSSLELGDSALYFCASSVGGRETQYFGPGTRLLVL.

V is TRBV5-1 and J is TRBJ1-6; tentatively, D is TRBD1 (6 bases). V was clipped by 1 base and J by 6 bases, with 23 bases between them. The CDR3 is 19 amino acids. Germline-derived CDR1 and CDR2 are SGHRS and YFSETQ. The CDR3 nucleotides are TGCGCCAGCAGCTTGTACGGGGGGGCAGGTCGGGGTGGTAATTCACCCCTCCACTTT. This codes for CASSLYGGAGRGGNSPLHF.

The chain has TRBV25-1 and TRBJ2-5, with D tentatively TRBD1 (7 bases). This CDR3 is 16 amino acids long. Germline V gene sequence: CDR1 MGHDK, CDR2 SYGVNS. Trimming stripped 8 bases from V and 5 bases from J, with 24 bases between. CDR3 nucleotide sequence: TGTGCCAGCGGGCGGGGACAGTCCGGCCTTCTCGAGACCCAGTACTTC. Encoded protein: CASGRGQSGLLETQYF.

This clone was detected a few times. The chain couples TRBV19 to TRBJ2-7; 10 nucleotides align to TRBD2. The germline gives CDR1 LNHDA, CDR2 SQIVND (reference sequence). Trimming removed 11 bases from V and 3 bases from J; junction bases left unmatched: 10. The CDR3 runs 14 residues. The CDR3 protein is CAAGPTSGFYEQYF. The DNA for the CDR3 is TGTGCCGCGGGCCCGACTAGCGGGTTCTACGAGCAGTACTTC.

The chain joins TRBV7-2 to TRBJ2-5; D is perhaps TRBD1 (6 bases). The CDR3 sequence is 13 residues long. V lost 1 base and J 7 bases, leaving 10 bases between the germline ends. The germline V gene encodes CDR1 SGHTA and CDR2 FQGNSA. Written as DNA, the CDR3 is TGTGCCAGCAGCTTAGTTGCACAGGGGACCCAGTACTTC. It yields the protein CASSLVAQGTQYF. Looking up the rest from reference TRBV7-2 and TRBJ2-5 gives the full variable domain: GAGVSQSPSNKVTEKGKDVELRCDPISGHTALYWYRQSLGQGLEFLIYFQGNSAPDKSGLPSDRFSAERTGGSVSTLTIQRTQQEDSAVYLCASSLVAQGTQYFGPGTRLLVL.

This clone showed up just a few times. V usage is TRBV5-4 and J usage is TRBJ1-2; 7 nucleotides line up with TRBD1. V lost 3 bases to trimming and J lost 3 bases; unmatched junction nucleotides: 2. This CDR3 contains 13 residues. Per germline, CDR1 SGHNT and CDR2 YYREEE (reference sequence). CDR3 coding DNA: TGTGCCAGCAGCTCGGACAGGCACTATGGCTACACCTTC. Protein product: CASSSDRHYGYTF.

This clone was observed a few times. DNA for the CDR3: TGTGCCAGCAGTGGACAGGAGAACACCGGGGAGCTGTTTTTT. Translation: CASSGQENTGELFF. The V and J genes are TRBV18 and TRBJ2-2; 7 bases map to TRBD1. Germline V gene sequence: CDR1 KGHSH, CDR2 LQKENI. The CDR3 has 14 residues. Unmatched junction bases numbered 4, after V lost 8 bases and J lost 1 base. Full variable domain (remainder filled in from reference TRBV18 and TRBJ2-2): NAGVMQNPRHLVRRRGQEARLRCSPMKGHSHVYWYRQLPEEGLKFMVYLQKENIIDESGMPKERFSAEFPKEGPSILRIQQVVRGDSAAYFCASSGQENTGELFFGEGSRLTVL.

The chain is built from TRBV6-1 and TRBJ2-5, with 8 nucleotides matching TRBD1. This CDR3 contains 15 residues. Losses at the gene ends were 5 bases for V and 4 bases for J; bases not matched to a gene: 9. The germline gives CDR1 MNHNS, CDR2 SASEGT. The CDR3 nucleotides read TGTGCCAGCAGTCCTACCTCGACAGGGGTAGAGACCCAGTACTTC. The encoded protein is CASSPTSTGVETQYF.

This clone was picked up a small number of times. J is TRBJ2-5 and V is TRBV5-1, with 13 bases aligning to TRBD2. From germline, CDR1 is SGHRS and CDR2 YFSETQ. CDR3 length equals 14 residues. After removal of 5 bases from V and 5 bases from J, the junction contained 3 bases not matched to a gene. For the CDR3, the DNA is TGCGCCAGCAGTCGGACTAGCGGGAGTGAGACCCAGTACTTC. Translating gives CASSRTSGSETQYF.

This chain links TRBV5-1 with TRBJ2-1; 11 bases are shared with TRBD2. Trimming removed 3 bases from V and 4 bases from J; junction bases left unmatched: 3. The CDR3 is made up of 15 amino acids. Germline lookup yields CDR1 SGHRS and CDR2 YFSETQ. The CDR3 here is CASSSTSGSYNEQFF. CDR3 coding DNA: TGCGCCAGCAGCTCCACTAGCGGGAGTTACAATGAGCAGTTCTTC.

This clone was observed a handful of times. V and J are TRBV30 and TRBJ2-2; 8 nucleotides line up with TRBD2. This CDR3 comprises 17 residues. Trimming removed 2 bases from V and 3 bases from J; junction bases left unmatched: 11. CDR1 and CDR2 from the germline V gene are GTSNPN and SVGIG (reference sequence). The CDR3: CAWSLLAVAGYTGELFF. The CDR3 DNA reads as TGTGCCTGGAGTCTCCTTGCGGTAGCGGGATACACCGGGGAGCTGTTTTTT.

V gene TRBV6-5 combines with J gene TRBJ2-3, with 7 bases identical to TRBD1. This CDR3 has 13 amino acids. The germline gives CDR1 MNHEY, CDR2 SVGAGI. With V trimmed by 2 bases and J by 4 bases, 0 bases remained unmatched. This CDR3 reads CASSYQGADTQYF. The CDR3 DNA sequence: TGTGCCAGCAGTTACCAGGGGGCAGATACGCAGTATTTT.

In its sample, this clone was seen once. The chain links TRBV29-1 to TRBJ2-7; 7 nucleotides agree with TRBD1. Germline V CDR1 and CDR2: SQVTM, ANQGSEA. After removal of 5 bases from V and 1 base from J, the junction contained 5 bases not matched to a gene. This CDR3 is 13 amino acids long. The CDR3 reads CSVTRQGSYEQYF. CDR3 in DNA: TGCAGCGTTACTAGACAGGGTTCCTACGAGCAGTACTTC.

J is TRBJ1-1 and V is TRBV5-1; TRBD1 might be the D (6 bases). The germline V and J ends were trimmed by 6 bases and 1 base, with 10 bases remaining between them. The CDR3 runs 13 residues. Germline loops: CDR1 SGHRS, CDR2 YFSETQ. The CDR3 DNA reads as TGCGCCAGCAACAGGGACCAGAACACTGAAGCTTTCTTT. Protein: CASNRDQNTEAFF.

This sequence joins TRBV6-6 and TRBJ2-3; a weak D match, TRBD1 (5 bases). The V end was cut by 8 bases, the J end by 1 base, with 10 bases between. The CDR3 length is 13 residues. Germline assignment: CDR1 MNHNY and CDR2 SVGAGI (reference sequence). The CDR3 DNA reads as TGTGCCAGCCACAGGTCCGGCACAGATACGCAGTATTTT. As protein: CASHRSGTDTQYF.

J is TRBJ2-7 and V is TRBV6-8; 7 bases match TRBD1. Germline assignment: CDR1 MNHGY and CDR2 SAAAGT. This CDR3 has 13 amino acids. The trim removed 8 bases at V and 2 bases at J, leaving 6 bases unmatched. This CDR3 is CASLTGWPYEQYF. The CDR3 DNA reads as TGTGCCAGCTTGACAGGGTGGCCCTACGAGCAGTACTTC.

The chain links TRBV9 to TRBJ2-5, with a tentative D call TRBD2 (6 bases). CDR1 is SGDLS, CDR2 YYNGEE, per germline. The CDR3 sequence is 14 residues long. V lost 4 bases and J 5 bases, leaving 15 bases between the germline ends. Here the CDR3 DNA reads TGTGCCAGCAGCCAAACTAGCTTAGGGGAGACCCAGTACTTC. Translation gives CASSQTSLGETQYF. Together with reference TRBV9 and TRBJ2-5, the CDR3 gives the full variable domain: DSGVTQTPKHLITATGQRVTLRCSPRSGDLSVYWYQQSLDQGLQFLIQYYNGEERAKGNILERFSAQQFPDLHSELNLSSLELGDSALYFCASSQTSLGETQYFGPGTRLLVL.

The V call is TRBV5-5, the J call TRBJ1-1, with 7 nucleotides matching TRBD1. This CDR3 is 15 amino acids long. With 5 bases clipped from V and 5 bases from J, the junction kept 12 bases outside the gene matches. Germline loops: CDR1 SGHKS, CDR2 YYEKEE (reference sequence). The CDR3 region is CASSRTGELGTEAFF. CDR3 DNA sequence: TGTGCCAGCAGTCGGACAGGTGAATTGGGAACTGAAGCTTTCTTT.